This TCR beta chain was recovered during a study of T cell repertoires in cytomegalovirus infection (dated by TCRdb to between 2019 and 2020). Turning to the overall study: Because public TCR beta signatures pointed to carriage of CMV infection together with the matching HLA type, the HLA type of each donor mattered for the analysis. Summary of the overall study and its limitations: The ex vivo response was dominated by HLA-C-restricted CMV-specific TCR beta clonotypes, which also provided the single most frequent clonotype in two of eight donors. Carriers of CMV infection plus the relevant HLA type were discriminated by the cumulative frequency of public TCR beta family members in the study cohort and in an independent roughly 340-donor cohort.

The run used an Illumina HiSeq 1500. TCRdb applied fastp at Q25 and MiXCR to the public reads, then kept only in-frame beta chains. Merged by CDR3 protein, the rows form single entries marked with the most common genes and DNA. The sample data list roughly 280,000 distinct CDR3 sequences, and around 13% of these were observed just once. The ten biggest clones cover around 9% of the sample. This clonotype was picked up many times. Its antigen has not been determined. Base qualities are not at hand, and no much larger clone is one base apart. V is trimmed back by 6 bases and J by 8 bases, and the junction contains 3 bases that no gene match accounts for. CDR1 and CDR2, looked up from the germline V gene, are MNHEY and SVGEGT. Counted from cysteine to phenylalanine, this CDR3 has 13 amino acids. Of the read, only the CDR3 DNA is kept; its 39 bases are in frame from base 1.

The receptor chain draws on TRBV6-2 or TRBV6-3 and TRBJ2-1, with 11 bases matching TRBD2. The clonotype originates from a human donor in good health (CMV status not recorded). Some clones in this sample may be carry-over from other donors' samples. Material for sequencing was PBMCs. The DNA is TGTGCCAGCAGATGGACTAGCGGGCATGAGCAGTTCTTC. This sequence encodes CASRWTSGHEQFF.